The 14 T cell receptor beta chains presented below share a single source sample, sequenced in a study of T cells in localized non-small cell lung cancer. Assay: immunoSEQ multiplex PCR; the TCRdb copy retains only in-frame clones and omits some. The sample holds around 17,000 clones, around 89% seen once. The sample here was peripheral blood, taken before any cancer treatment. The receptors derive from a male donor aged 60 or older with stage II squamous cell lung carcinoma.

The CDR3 is CASSTQTPREETQYF. In nucleotides, the CDR3 is TGTGCCAGTAGTACCCAGACACCCAGGGAAGAGACCCAGTACTTC. J is TRBJ2-5 and V is TRBV19; D might be TRBD1 (5 bases). Trimming cost V 4 bases and J 3 bases, with 15 bases left between them. Looked up from germline, CDR1 is LNHDA and CDR2 is SQIVND (reference sequence). The CDR3 loop spans 15 amino acids. Full variable domain (outside the CDR3, taken from reference TRBV19 and TRBJ2-5): DGGITQSPKYLFRKEGQNVTLSCEQNLNHDAMYWYRQDPGQGLRLIYYSQIVNDFQKGDIAEGYSVSREKKESFPLTVTSAQKNPTAFYLCASSTQTPREETQYFGPGTRLLVL.

The chain is built from TRBV6-1 and TRBJ1-5; 8 bases are a match to TRBD1. This CDR3 is built from 15 residues. Germline V lookup: CDR1 MNHNS, CDR2 SASEGT. The trim removed 3 bases at V and 4 bases at J, leaving 5 bases unmatched. The CDR3 sequence is CASSERRTGNQPQHF. The DNA of the CDR3 is TGTGCCAGCAGTGAGAGGAGGACAGGGAATCAGCCCCAGCATTTT.

CDR3 sequence reads: CASSRLAGDLEQFF. As DNA, the CDR3 is TGTGCCAGTTCTCGGTTAGCTGGAGACCTTGAGCAGTTCTTC. The rearrangement joins TRBV27 to TRBJ2-1; D remains ambiguous. The V end lost 9 bases, the J end lost 9 bases, and 21 bases lay between the germline ends. CDR1 and CDR2 from the germline V gene are MNHEY and SMNVEV (reference sequence). CDR3 length: 14 amino acids.

V usage is TRBV27 and J usage is TRBJ2-7, with a tentative D call TRBD2 (6 bases). The germline V gene has CDR1 MNHEY and CDR2 SMNVEV (reference sequence). The CDR3 consists of 14 residues. Deletions cut 3 bases from V and 5 bases from J, with 14 bases between. The CDR3 bases are TGTGCCAGCAGTTTCTTCGGGAGTAGGAACGAGCAGTACTTC. Amino acid sequence: CASSFFGSRNEQYF.

This clone was seen only once. The chain is built from TRBV6-6 and TRBJ2-1; 7 nucleotides match TRBD1. The CDR3 spans 13 residues. Germline V lookup: CDR1 MNHNY, CDR2 SVGAGI (reference sequence). V trimming: 5 bases; J trimming: 6 bases; junction bases outside the gene matches: 4. The CDR3 nucleotides are TGTGCCAGCAGTCCTTCAGGGGGCAATGAGCAGTTCTTC. It is translated as CASSPSGGNEQFF.

This chain joins TRBV19 and TRBJ2-1; D is uncertain. Germline CDR1 LNHDA, CDR2 SQIVND (reference sequence). The CDR3 consists of 14 residues. V lost 3 bases and J lost 4, with 10 bases in between. The CDR3 DNA reads TGTGCCAGTAGTATCCCCACTCAGTACAATGAGCAGTTCTTC. Its translation: CASSIPTQYNEQFF.

V is TRBV18 and J is TRBJ2-3; D unresolved. CDR3 length equals 15 residues. The V gene lost 3 bases and the J gene lost 0 bases, with 10 bases spanning the gap. Germline V lookup: CDR1 KGHSH, CDR2 LQKENI. In DNA form, the CDR3 reads TGTGCCAGCTCACCGGGTAGCTATAGCACAGATACGCAGTATTTT. Translating gives CASSPGSYSTDTQYF.

The chain combines TRBV30 with TRBJ1-2, with no clear D. The CDR3 totals 12 residues. CDR1 is GTSNPN, CDR2 SVGIG, per germline (reference sequence). The V end was cut by 2 bases, the J end by 0 bases, with 4 bases between. CDR3 nucleotides: TGTGCCTGGAGTAGTTCTAACTATGGCTACACCTTC. Protein: CAWSSSNYGYTF.

The chain links TRBV19 to TRBJ2-5; a weak D match, TRBD1 (6 bases). Germline lookup yields CDR1 LNHDA and CDR2 SQIVND (reference sequence). Trimming took off 6 bases at V and 5 bases at J, with 16 bases between the two ends. CDR3 size: 14 residues. CDR3 sequence: CASRARGASETQYF. The CDR3 nucleotides are TGTGCCAGTAGGGCCAGGGGAGCATCGGAGACCCAGTACTTC.

The chain recombines TRBV5-1 with TRBJ2-3, with D possibly being TRBD1 (7 bases). Per the germline V gene, CDR1 is SGHRS and CDR2 is YFSETQ. V lost 3 bases to trimming and J lost 2 bases, with 16 bases between them. This CDR3 has 16 residues. CDR3 residues: CASSSRGTADTDTQYF. The CDR3, as DNA: TGCGCCAGCAGCTCGCGCGGGACAGCCGACACAGATACGCAGTATTTT.

The chain couples TRBV7-6 to TRBJ2-7; D gene uncertain. Trimming took 5 bases from V and 2 from J, leaving 10 bases between them. Germline CDR1 and CDR2: SGHVS and FNYEAQ. This CDR3 has 13 amino acids. In DNA, the CDR3 is TGTGCCAGCAGCCCCCACCCGGCCTACGAGCAGTACTTC. This codes for CASSPHPAYEQYF.

The rearrangement joins TRBV28 to TRBJ1-4; D is unclear. The V gene lost 2 bases and the J gene lost 8 bases, with 12 bases spanning the gap. The germline gives CDR1 MDHEN, CDR2 SYDVKM. CDR3 length: 14 residues. The CDR3 DNA sequence: TGTGCCAGCAGTTTAGCCCCGGATGGCGAAAAACTGTTTTTT. Translation gives CASSLAPDGEKLFF. The full variable domain, in which reference TRBV28 and TRBJ1-4 provide the parts outside the CDR3, is DVKVTQSSRYLVKRTGEKVFLECVQDMDHENMFWYRQDPGLGLRLIYFSYDVKMKEKGDIPEGYSVSREKKERFSLILESASTNQTSMYLCASSLAPDGEKLFFGSGTQLSVL.

The chain joins TRBV27 to TRBJ2-5; 9 nucleotides align to TRBD2. With 1 base clipped from V and 4 bases from J, the junction kept 13 bases outside the gene matches. The CDR3 extends over 18 amino acids. CDR1 and CDR2 from the germline V gene are MNHEY and SMNVEV (reference sequence). Here the CDR3 reads CASSLLSSGAERVETQYF. CDR3 DNA sequence: TGTGCCAGCAGTTTATTGTCTAGCGGGGCGGAAAGAGTAGAGACCCAGTACTTC.

The chain links TRBV29-1 to TRBJ2-7; possibly TRBD1 or TRBD2 for D (7 bases each). The CDR3 contains 14 residues. Trimming pared 4 bases from V and 6 bases from J, leaving 19 bases between. Germline V gene sequence: CDR1 SQVTM, CDR2 ANQGSEA. CDR3 sequence (DNA): TGCAGCGTTGCAGGGGGGGGTTTAGTCTTCGAGCAGTACTTC. This codes for CSVAGGGLVFEQYF.